The rows below give T cell receptor beta chains drawn from one sample of a study of blood T cell repertoires in COVID-19. Sequencing was performed with immunoSEQ multiplex PCR; in TCRdb, only in-frame clones are kept and a portion is missing. The sample comprises 200,000 to 250,000 clones, under 85% of which are singletons, and roughly 4% rests with the top ten. The sample was peripheral blood. The origin of the receptors is a woman aged 40 to 50 with active or convalescent COVID-19. CDR3s leave out the opening cysteine and the closing phenylalanine or tryptophan. Fields, in order: J gene, clone size, V gene, CDR3 length, CDR3 protein. The listing skips clone size in some rows; elsewhere it reads once, few, many or a size class.

TRBJ1-4	many	TRBV2	13	ASSARGAIEEKLF
TRBJ2-1	NA	TRBV30	14	AWSADRGGSYNEQF
TRBJ2-7	NA	TRBV11-2	13	ASSLVAGGIYEQY
TRBJ1-2	NA	TRBV28	12	ASRRGSYNYGYT
TRBJ1-5	NA	TRBV3-1/TRBV3-2	12	ASSPGTGNQPQH
TRBJ1-2	once	TRBV19	13	ASNSVPGDDYGYT
TRBJ2-1	NA	TRBV6-5	12	ASTGLAAYNEQF
TRBJ1-5	NA	TRBV7-2	13	ASSAQGNRDQPQH
TRBJ2-1	NA	TRBV5-1	12	ASSFGLESDEQF
TRBJ1-6	once	TRBV27	12	ASRGEGPNSPLH
TRBJ1-5	NA	TRBV5-6	11	ASSWGRGQPQH
TRBJ1-4	NA	TRBV4-2	13	ASSQEVGTNEKLF
TRBJ2-3	few	TRBV5-1	15	ASSPSASGGNTDTQY
TRBJ1-2	many	TRBV9	16	ASSPGRAAPEGPYGYT
TRBJ2-1	once	TRBV3-1/TRBV3-2	13	ASSARDRVYNEQF
TRBJ2-4	NA	TRBV5-5	12	ASSPTGGPNIQY
TRBJ1-1	NA	TRBV9	13	ASSADRGVDTEAF
TRBJ1-2	NA	TRBV19	11	ASFHRGDYGYT
TRBJ2-2	NA	TRBV18	15	ASSPPRQGAYTGELF
TRBJ2-3	NA	TRBV14	15	ASSHRRTGGSRDTQY
TRBJ1-2	NA	TRBV29-1	12	SAVPQGVGYGYT
TRBJ1-3	NA	TRBV9	12	ASSVLSGGNTIY
TRBJ1-4	NA	TRBV7-8	12	ASSLRQGNEKLF
TRBJ1-6	NA	TRBV27	14	ASSPKRQVRNSPLH
TRBJ2-2	NA	TRBV18	13	ASSPLLADTGELF
TRBJ1-2	NA	TRBV3-1/TRBV3-2	15	ASSKLGQGIANYGYT